This T cell receptor (beta chain) was found in a study of beta chain features in type 1 diabetes listed by TCRdb under 2018. As for the study more broadly: Mean age, gender distribution, total cell number and subset yield were not different between patients and healthy donors. A total of 85 million to 140 million sorted cells were examined across all samples, and a strong correlation was observed between cell number per subset and RNA yield. The study compared the TCRB repertoires of sorted circulating CD4+ T cell subsets in recently diagnosed type 1 diabetes patients with those in matched healthy donors. Regulatory and stem cell-like memory subsets were obtained from only 8 patients and roughly 8 healthy donors, while naive and central memory subsets were obtained from all 30 or so donors.

Overall study outcomes, separate from this receptor: Because cDNA was sequenced instead of genomic DNA, highly expressing activated cells could be over-represented, though the groups showed no difference in activation or CD3 levels. Naive, central memory and regulatory TCRB repertoires appeared to be more alike among patients than among healthy donors. PCR might favor shorter templates, but patient and control samples were amplified and corrected together, so any skew would affect both groups equally. Fewer insertions and more nucleotide deletions at VDJ recombination sites were observed in patients with type 1 diabetes, implying thymic rearrangement abnormalities. A moderate but significant shortening of TCRB CDR3 length was observed in type 1 diabetes patients in all four CD4+ subsets. Because the HLA sub-analyses included only small numbers of individuals, any influence of HLA type on TCRB rearrangement was left unresolved.

V is reduced by 0 bases and J by 2 bases, leaving a spacing of 8 bases between them. CDR1 and CDR2 (SGHNT, YYREEE) derive from the germline V gene (reference sequence). The CDR3 starts with the cysteine, ends with the phenylalanine, and has 14 residues. The read is trimmed to its CDR3 DNA, 42 bases read in frame from base 1. From each donor, a single peripheral blood sample of around 120 mL on average was drawn into heparinised tubes. Naive, central memory, regulatory and stem cell-like memory CD4+ T cells were sorted on a BD FACSAria II using a panel including CD45RO, CCR7, CD25, CD127, CD95 and CD27. A purity above 95% was achieved for all sorted populations. PBMCs were isolated immediately by Lymphoprep density gradient centrifugation and stained directly without culture. So that batch effects would be minimized, each experiment stained and sorted samples in pairs, pairing one healthy donor with one patient.

The High Capacity cDNA Reverse Transcription Kit was used to reverse transcribe all of the isolated RNA, meaning that expressed TCRB transcripts were what got sequenced. Naive, central memory and regulatory T cell samples underwent deep immunoSEQ sequencing, averaging about 3.57 million total reads per sample. Sorted cells were lysed in RLT buffer, and RNA was extracted using DNase-treated RNeasy Micro or Mini kits according to cell number. Each cell subset was processed separately to prevent cross-contamination, with patient and healthy donor samples processed together. The immunoSEQ multiplex PCR was used to amplify TCRB sequences from cDNA, generating 87-bp fragments that spanned the CDR3 region. Sequencing of the amplicons was performed on the Illumina HiSeq platform. On the study's bioinformatics: PCR bias was corrected computationally using synthetic template baselines, and reads within Hamming distance 2 were collapsed, with unmergeable singletons discarded. By aligning reads against IMGT, V, D and J genes, CDR3 length, and insertions or deletions at six rearrangement sites were assigned. Clonotype counts were normalized to sorted cell number within each subset before computing true diversity and Gini coefficients with the tcR R package. Repertoire sharing was quantified using the overlap coefficient calculated on TCRB nucleotide sequences. Out-of-frame TCRB sequences from naive cells were analyzed to stand in for the pre-selection repertoire. TCRdb provides this immuneACCESS table in a form limited to in-frame rearrangements. Some clones are lacking; in checked studies, under half of them reflect an unresolved V gene, and why the rest are absent is not known. Clone size and the V and J calls come from that table; the DNA yielded D and trimming. The sample table contains approximately 730,000 clones; only one count was recorded for around 15% of them. Jointly, the top ten make up approximately 0.022% of the sample.

This clone was seen a handful of times. The target of this receptor is not known. The input lacks base qualities; no much larger clone sits a single base away. Other DNA sequences in this sample translate to the same CDR3. Sequencing used naive CD4+ T cells from blood. This specimen's cell subset or site label, per the study, means: true naive CD4+ T cells. This chain joins TRBV5-4 to TRBJ2-5; TRBD2 is a possible D gene, resting on 6 matching bases. This TCR derives from a man aged 18 to 29 with type 1 diabetes. Here the CDR3 is given as CASSLGRGQETQYF. The nucleotide sequence is given as TGTGCCAGCAGCTTGGGGAGGGGACAAGAGACCCAGTACTTC. Reference TRBV5-4 and TRBJ2-5 proteins supply the regions before and after the CDR3; the full variable domain is: ETGVTQSPTHLIKTRGQQVTLRCSSQSGHNTVSWYQQALGQGPQFIFQYYREEENGRGNFPPRFSGLQFPNYSSELNVNALELDDSALYLCASSLGRGQETQYFGPGTRLLVL.